The 23 T cell receptor beta chains below come from one sample, sequenced in a study of shared clonotypes between healthy human individuals. The naive CD8 fraction comprised CD45RO-negative cells positively selected for CCR7 and excluded terminally differentiated effector memory CD45RA+ cells. TCRdb keeps only in-frame clones here, not all; method: immunoSEQ multiplex PCR. Among approximately 1.9 million clones, 85% to 95% were seen once, and the ten largest hold less than 2%. The sequencing sample was made of naive CD8+ T cells from PBMCs. The source is a man aged 18 to 30 in good health. Some clones in this sample may be carry-over from other donors' samples.

The chain is built from TRBV6-1 and TRBJ2-7, with 9 bases lining up with TRBD2. There are 14 residues in the CDR3. Trimming cost V 6 bases and J 0 bases; bases outside gene matches: 3. Germline loops: CDR1 MNHNS, CDR2 SASEGT. In DNA form, the CDR3 reads TGTGCCAGCAGCTTTAGCGGGAGCTCCTACGAGCAGTACTTC. This translates into CASSFSGSSYEQYF.

The chain couples TRBV19 to TRBJ2-1; 9 bases match TRBD2. This CDR3 is built from 17 residues. With V trimmed by 0 bases and J by 8 bases, 11 bases remained unmatched. Per the germline V gene, CDR1 is LNHDA and CDR2 is SQIVND (reference sequence). This CDR3 reads CASSIDQWREGLYEQFF. The CDR3 DNA reads as TGTGCCAGTAGTATAGATCAATGGCGGGAGGGCCTTTATGAGCAGTTCTTC.

V and J are TRBV10-3 and TRBJ2-1, with TRBD2 matching 13 bases. Losses at the gene ends were 6 bases for V and 4 bases for J; bases not matched to a gene: 6. The CDR3 is made up of 16 amino acids. Per the germline V gene, CDR1 is ENHRY and CDR2 is SYGVKD. The CDR3 here is CAISSGLAGVYNEQFF. DNA for the CDR3: TGTGCCATCAGCTCCGGACTAGCGGGAGTGTACAATGAGCAGTTCTTC.

The CDR3 nucleotides are TGTGCCAGCAGCTACAACGGACAGGGGAATTCACCCCTCCACTTT. This encodes CASSYNGQGNSPLHF. V and J are TRBV7-3 and TRBJ1-6; TRBD1 agrees at 9 bases. CDR1 SGHTA and CDR2 FQGTGA come from the germline V gene. Trimming cost V 4 bases and J 7 bases; bases outside gene matches: 5. This CDR3 spans 15 amino acids.

CDR3: CASSSLGEKLFF. CDR3 bases: TGTGCCAGTAGTTCTCTCGGGGAAAAACTGTTTTTT. The J gene is TRBJ1-4, the V gene TRBV19; D is unclear. The CDR3 loop spans 12 amino acids. Germline V CDR1 and CDR2: LNHDA, SQIVND (reference sequence). Trimming left V 5 bases short and J 8 bases short, with 9 bases between.

V and J are TRBV9 and TRBJ2-1; D is unclear. The CDR3 has 19 amino acids. Looked up from germline, CDR1 is SGDLS and CDR2 is YYNGEE. V was cut by 7 bases and J by 6 bases, with 32 bases left in between. The CDR3 sequence is CASSRSTLKGSDWGNEQFF. CDR3 sequence (DNA): TGTGCCAGCTCGCGTAGCACCCTCAAGGGATCCGACTGGGGCAATGAGCAGTTCTTC.

The chain's CDR3 is CASSPNTGLAGVLNTQYF. The DNA for the CDR3 is TGTGCCAGCAGCCCAAACACGGGACTAGCGGGAGTATTGAATACGCAGTATTTT. The chain has TRBV7-8 and TRBJ2-3; 14 nucleotides agree with TRBD2. The germline CDR1 and CDR2 sequences are SGHVS and FQNEAQ. The V and J ends lost 5 bases and 7 bases, in that order; junction bases with no gene match: 14. The CDR3 is 18 residues long.

This chain uses TRBV30 with TRBJ1-3, with 10 bases that match TRBD1. Germline V gene data show CDR1 as GTSNPN and CDR2 as SVGIG (reference sequence). Trimming removed 1 base from V and 4 bases from J; junction bases left unmatched: 7. The CDR3 covers 16 residues. The CDR3 DNA reads TGTGCCTGGAGTGAGTGGACAGGGGGAAGGGGAAACACCATATATTTT. It is translated as CAWSEWTGGRGNTIYF.

The rearrangement joins TRBV4-2 to TRBJ2-2; D possibly corresponds to TRBD2 (6 bases). V was shortened by 2 bases and J by 6 bases, with 25 bases between the two germline ends. This CDR3 is 19 amino acids long. The germline V gene has CDR1 LGHNA and CDR2 YNFKEQ. The CDR3 spells CASSQFLRYGGLLAGELFF. DNA for the CDR3: TGTGCCAGCAGCCAATTCCTTCGGTACGGAGGGCTTTTGGCCGGGGAGCTGTTTTTT.

The chain recombines TRBV6-1 with TRBJ1-2, with a tentative D call TRBD1 (6 bases). In germline, CDR1 is MNHNS, CDR2 SASEGT. Trimming removed 6 bases from V and 7 bases from J, with 21 bases in between. The CDR3 covers 15 residues. The CDR3 nucleotides read TGTGCCAGCAGGAGAATCCACGACGGAGGGGGTGGCTACACCTTC. This translates into CASRRIHDGGGGYTF.

V usage is TRBV5-6 and J usage is TRBJ2-7; D unresolved. The CDR3 is 14 amino acids. The germline V gene encodes CDR1 SGHDT and CDR2 YYEEEE. Trimming took 0 bases from V and 3 from J, leaving 10 bases between them. CDR3 DNA sequence: TGTGCCAGCAGCTTGGCAGCTTCCTACTACGAGCAGTACTTC. Residues: CASSLAASYYEQYF.

The chain combines TRBV6-6 with TRBJ2-6; no reliable D call. The CDR3 extends over 14 amino acids. Germline values: CDR1 MNHNY, CDR2 SVGAGI (reference sequence). Trimming cost V 7 bases and J 0 bases, with 7 bases left between them. The CDR3 DNA reads as TGTGCCAGCACCACCTCCTCTGGGGCCAACGTCCTGACTTTC. Translation gives CASTTSSGANVLTF.

This clone was observed once. The chain has TRBV28 and TRBJ1-2, with 10 bases matching TRBD1. The V segment lost 5 bases and the J segment 1 base; nucleotides outside the gene matches: 4. Germline loops: CDR1 MDHEN, CDR2 SYDVKM. The CDR3 extends over 15 amino acids. CDR3 in DNA: TGTGCCAGCAGTCCGGGACAGGGGATTAACTATGGCTACACCTTC. This sequence encodes CASSPGQGINYGYTF.

The V call is TRBV19, the J call TRBJ1-4; D is unclear. The germline V gene encodes CDR1 LNHDA and CDR2 SQIVND (reference sequence). Trimming took off 3 bases at V and 0 bases at J, with 11 bases between the two ends. The CDR3 sequence is 16 residues long. Here the CDR3 reads CASSIGPLATNEKLFF. Here the CDR3 DNA reads TGTGCCAGTAGTATCGGTCCGCTTGCAACTAATGAAAAACTGTTTTTT.

This rearrangement joins TRBV20-1 to TRBJ2-7; a weak D match, TRBD1 (5 bases). Germline V gives CDR1 DFQATT, CDR2 SNEGSKA (reference sequence). The V and J ends lost 2 bases and 7 bases respectively, with 9 bases between them. This CDR3 spans 11 amino acids. CDR3 coding DNA: TGCAGTGCTAGATTAAGACAGGAGCAGTACTTC. The encoded protein is CSARLRQEQYF.

V gene TRBV14 combines with J gene TRBJ2-7; 8 positions agree with TRBD1. V gave up 2 bases and J gave up 3 bases; unmatched junction bases: 6. CDR3 length: 15 residues. The germline gives CDR1 SGHDN, CDR2 FVKESK. The CDR3: CASSQWTGPLYEQYF. The CDR3 bases are TGTGCCAGCAGCCAATGGACAGGGCCCCTCTACGAGCAGTACTTC.

Worth noting for this clone: One end of the junction is discordant with germline, which a read error may explain. The chain joins TRBV27 to TRBJ2-1; 7 nucleotides line up with TRBD2. The germline CDR1 and CDR2 sequences are MNHEY and SMNVEV (reference sequence). This CDR3 spans 12 amino acids. CDR3 loop: CASSLGAGAQIF. For the CDR3, the DNA is TGTGCCAGCAGTTTGGGTGCGGGAGCCCAGATCTTC.

The J gene is TRBJ1-1, the V gene TRBV6-5; D is undetermined. V was shortened by 8 bases and J by 1 base, with 8 bases between the two germline ends. In germline, CDR1 is MNHEY, CDR2 SVGAGI. There are 12 residues in the CDR3. The CDR3 loop reads CASEAANTEAFF. Here the CDR3 DNA reads TGTGCCAGCGAGGCAGCGAACACTGAAGCTTTCTTT.

The genes are TRBV7-9 and TRBJ2-2, with 8 bases fitting TRBD2. The CDR3 extends over 16 amino acids. Germline V CDR1 and CDR2: SEHNR, FQNEAQ (reference sequence). J was trimmed by 1 base and V by 1 base; bases with no gene match: 2. CDR3 in DNA: TGTGCCAGCAGCTTAGTTAGCGGGATGAACACCGGGGAGCTGTTTTTT. Translated, it gives CASSLVSGMNTGELFF.

V and J are TRBV27 and TRBJ2-7, with 10 bases fitting TRBD1. Germline lookup yields CDR1 MNHEY and CDR2 SMNVEV (reference sequence). Germline trimming cut 9 bases from V and 2 bases from J; bases unmatched to any gene: 4. The CDR3 runs 13 residues. The CDR3: CASGQGGPYEQYF. In DNA form, the CDR3 reads TGTGCCAGTGGACAGGGGGGACCCTACGAGCAGTACTTC.

The J gene is TRBJ2-1, the V gene TRBV4-1; D unresolved. The V and J ends lost 3 bases and 9 bases respectively, with 21 bases between them. Germline V gives CDR1 MGHRA, CDR2 YSYEKL. The CDR3 is 16 amino acids. The CDR3 reads CASSHLEAGRASEQFF. The DNA of the CDR3 is TGCGCCAGCAGCCATCTTGAGGCCGGCCGCGCAAGTGAGCAGTTCTTC.

The V call is TRBV2, the J call TRBJ2-7; TRBD1 matches 10 bases. This CDR3 spans 16 amino acids. The J segment lost 3 bases and the V segment lost 5 bases, leaving 10 bases of the junction unmatched. The germline gives CDR1 SNHLY, CDR2 FYNNEI. The CDR3 sequence is CASSWDRGSGNYEQYF. The CDR3 bases are TGTGCCAGCAGTTGGGACAGGGGATCAGGGAACTACGAGCAGTACTTC.

This rearrangement joins TRBV11-2 to TRBJ2-7; D remains unclear. The germline V and J ends were trimmed by 6 bases and 3 bases, with 15 bases remaining between them. CDR3 size: 14 residues. The germline V gene encodes CDR1 SGHAT and CDR2 FQNNGV. CDR3 DNA sequence: TGTGCCAGCAGGCTTTACAGCGAAAACTACGAGCAGTACTTC. It yields the protein CASRLYSENYEQYF.